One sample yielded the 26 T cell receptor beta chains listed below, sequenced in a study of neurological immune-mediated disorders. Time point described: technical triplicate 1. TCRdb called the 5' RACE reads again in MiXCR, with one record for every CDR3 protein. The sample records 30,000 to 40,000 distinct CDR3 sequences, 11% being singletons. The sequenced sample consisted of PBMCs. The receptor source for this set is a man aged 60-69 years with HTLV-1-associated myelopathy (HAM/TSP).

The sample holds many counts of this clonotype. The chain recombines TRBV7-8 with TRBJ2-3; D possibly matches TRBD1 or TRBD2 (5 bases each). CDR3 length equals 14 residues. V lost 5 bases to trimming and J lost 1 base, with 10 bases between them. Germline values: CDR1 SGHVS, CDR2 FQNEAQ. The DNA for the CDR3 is TGTGCCAGCAGCGGGACCCTCGGCACAGATACGCAGTATTTT. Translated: CASSGTLGTDTQYF.

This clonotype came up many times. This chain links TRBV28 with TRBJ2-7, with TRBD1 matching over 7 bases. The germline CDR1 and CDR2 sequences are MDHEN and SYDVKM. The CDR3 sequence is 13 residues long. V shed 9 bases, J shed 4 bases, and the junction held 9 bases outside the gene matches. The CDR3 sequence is CARDETGVYEQYF. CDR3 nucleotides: TGTGCCAGGGATGAAACAGGGGTGTACGAGCAGTACTTC.

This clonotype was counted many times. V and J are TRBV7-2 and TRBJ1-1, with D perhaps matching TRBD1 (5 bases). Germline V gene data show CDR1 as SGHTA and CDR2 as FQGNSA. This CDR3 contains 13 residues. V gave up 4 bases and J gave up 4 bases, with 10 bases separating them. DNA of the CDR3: TGTGCCAGCAGCTCCAGGGTTCGCACTGAAGCTTTCTTT. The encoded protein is CASSSRVRTEAFF.

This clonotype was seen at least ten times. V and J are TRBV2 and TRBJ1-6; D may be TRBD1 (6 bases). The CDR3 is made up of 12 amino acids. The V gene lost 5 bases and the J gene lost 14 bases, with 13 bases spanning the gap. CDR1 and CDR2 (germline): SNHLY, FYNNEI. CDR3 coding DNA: TGTGCCAGCAGTCCCGACAGGAGGTCCCTCCACTTT. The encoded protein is CASSPDRRSLHF.

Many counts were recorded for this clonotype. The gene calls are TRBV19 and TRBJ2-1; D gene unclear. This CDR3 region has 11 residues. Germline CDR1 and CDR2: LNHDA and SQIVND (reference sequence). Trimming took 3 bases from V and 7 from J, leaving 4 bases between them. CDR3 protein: CASSMGNEQFF. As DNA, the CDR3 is TGTGCCAGTAGTATGGGTAATGAGCAGTTCTTC.

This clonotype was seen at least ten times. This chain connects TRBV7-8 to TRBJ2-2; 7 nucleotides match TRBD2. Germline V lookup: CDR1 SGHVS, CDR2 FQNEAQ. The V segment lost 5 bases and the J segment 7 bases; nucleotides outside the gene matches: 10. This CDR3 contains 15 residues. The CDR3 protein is CASSPGLPLSGELFF. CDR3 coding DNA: TGTGCCAGCAGCCCGGGACTACCCCTCAGCGGGGAGCTGTTTTTT.

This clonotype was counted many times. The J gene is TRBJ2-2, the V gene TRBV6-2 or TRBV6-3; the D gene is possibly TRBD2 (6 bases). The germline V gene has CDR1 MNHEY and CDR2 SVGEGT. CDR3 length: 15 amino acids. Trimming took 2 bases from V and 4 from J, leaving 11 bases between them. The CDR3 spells CASSYPRGLTGELFF. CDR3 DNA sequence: TGTGCCAGCAGTTACCCTAGGGGACTCACCGGGGAGCTGTTTTTT.

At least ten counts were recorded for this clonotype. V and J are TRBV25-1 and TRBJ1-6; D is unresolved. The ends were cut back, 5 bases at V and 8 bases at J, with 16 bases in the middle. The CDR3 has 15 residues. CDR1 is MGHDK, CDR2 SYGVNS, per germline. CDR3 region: CASSPRTDSYSPLHF. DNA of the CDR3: TGTGCCAGCAGTCCAAGAACGGACTCTTATTCACCCCTCCACTTT. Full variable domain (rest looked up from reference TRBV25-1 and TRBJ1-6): EADIYQTPRYLVIGTGKKITLECSQTMGHDKMYWYQQDPGMELHLIHYSYGVNSTEKGDLSSESTVSRIRTEHFPLTLESARPSHTSQYLCASSPRTDSYSPLHFGNGTRLTVT.

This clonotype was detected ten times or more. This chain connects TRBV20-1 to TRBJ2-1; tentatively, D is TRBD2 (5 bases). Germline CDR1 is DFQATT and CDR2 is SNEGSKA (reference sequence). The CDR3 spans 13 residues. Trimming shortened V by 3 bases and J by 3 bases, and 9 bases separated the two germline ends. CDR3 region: CSASTEVYNEQFF. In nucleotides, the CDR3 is TGCAGTGCTAGTACGGAGGTCTACAATGAGCAGTTCTTC.

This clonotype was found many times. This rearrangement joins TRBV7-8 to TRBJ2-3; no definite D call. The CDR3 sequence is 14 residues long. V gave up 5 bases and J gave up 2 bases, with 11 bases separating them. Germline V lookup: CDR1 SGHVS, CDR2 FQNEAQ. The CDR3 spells CASSIGAITDTQYF. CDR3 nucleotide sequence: TGTGCCAGCAGCATAGGAGCCATCACAGATACGCAGTATTTT.

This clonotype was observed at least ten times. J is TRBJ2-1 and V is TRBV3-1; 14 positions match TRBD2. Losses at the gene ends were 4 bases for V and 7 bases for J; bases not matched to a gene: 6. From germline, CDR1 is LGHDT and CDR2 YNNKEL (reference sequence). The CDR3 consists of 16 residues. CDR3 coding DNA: TGTGCCAGCAGCCGGGGGACTAGCGGGAGCGCAAATGAGCAGTTCTTC. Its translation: CASSRGTSGSANEQFF.

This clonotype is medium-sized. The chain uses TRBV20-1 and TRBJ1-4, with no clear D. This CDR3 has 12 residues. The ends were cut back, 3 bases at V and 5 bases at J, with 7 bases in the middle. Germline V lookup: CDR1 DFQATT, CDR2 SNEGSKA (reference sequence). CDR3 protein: CSASPENEKLFF. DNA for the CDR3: TGCAGTGCTAGCCCAGAAAATGAAAAACTGTTTTTT.

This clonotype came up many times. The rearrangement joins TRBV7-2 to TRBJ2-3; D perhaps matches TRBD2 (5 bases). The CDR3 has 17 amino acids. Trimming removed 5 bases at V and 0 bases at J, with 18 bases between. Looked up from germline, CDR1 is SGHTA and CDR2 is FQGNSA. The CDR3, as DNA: TGTGCCAGCAGCCCTATCGGACTGCCCGGCAGCACAGATACGCAGTATTTT. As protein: CASSPIGLPGSTDTQYF.

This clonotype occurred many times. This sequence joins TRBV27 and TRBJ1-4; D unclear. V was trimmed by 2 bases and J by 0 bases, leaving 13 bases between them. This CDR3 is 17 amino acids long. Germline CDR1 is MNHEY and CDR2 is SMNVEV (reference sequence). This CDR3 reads CASSLTMALATNEKLFF. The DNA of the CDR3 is TGTGCCAGCAGTTTAACTATGGCACTTGCAACTAATGAAAAACTGTTTTTT.

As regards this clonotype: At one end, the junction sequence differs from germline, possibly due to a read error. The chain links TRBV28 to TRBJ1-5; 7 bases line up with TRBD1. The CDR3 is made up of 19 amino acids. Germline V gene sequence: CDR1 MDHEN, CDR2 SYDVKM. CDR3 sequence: CASSFLRESGGHSNQHQHF. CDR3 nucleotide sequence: TGTGCCAGCAGTTTTCTCAGGGAGTCAGGGGGGCACAGCAATCAGCACCAGCATTTT.

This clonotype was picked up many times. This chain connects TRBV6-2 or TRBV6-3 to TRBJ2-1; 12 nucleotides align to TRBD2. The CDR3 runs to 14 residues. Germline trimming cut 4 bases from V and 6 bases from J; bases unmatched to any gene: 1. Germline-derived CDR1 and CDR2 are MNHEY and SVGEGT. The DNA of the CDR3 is TGTGCCAGCAGTTCTAGCGGGAGGGCCAATGAGCAGTTCTTC. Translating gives CASSSSGRANEQFF.

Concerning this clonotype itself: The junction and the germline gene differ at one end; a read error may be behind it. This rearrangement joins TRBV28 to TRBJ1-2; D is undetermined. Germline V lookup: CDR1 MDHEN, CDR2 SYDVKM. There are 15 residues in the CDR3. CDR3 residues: CANSVIGIGSYGYTF. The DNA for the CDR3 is TGTGCCAACAGTGTCATAGGGATTGGGTCCTATGGCTACACCTTC.

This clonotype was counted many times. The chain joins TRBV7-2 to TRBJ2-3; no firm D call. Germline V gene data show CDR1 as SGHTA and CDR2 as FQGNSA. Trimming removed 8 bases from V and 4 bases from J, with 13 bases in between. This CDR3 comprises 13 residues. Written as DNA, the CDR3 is TGTGCCAGCTCCCCAGGCCAGGCAGATACGCAGTATTTT. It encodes CASSPGQADTQYF.

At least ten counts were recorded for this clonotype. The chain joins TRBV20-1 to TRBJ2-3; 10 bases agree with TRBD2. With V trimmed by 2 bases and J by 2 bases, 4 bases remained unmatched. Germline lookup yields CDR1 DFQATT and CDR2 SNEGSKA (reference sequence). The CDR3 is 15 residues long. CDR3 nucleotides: TGCAGTGCTAGAAGGCTAGCGGGGGCCACAGATACGCAGTATTTT. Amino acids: CSARRLAGATDTQYF.

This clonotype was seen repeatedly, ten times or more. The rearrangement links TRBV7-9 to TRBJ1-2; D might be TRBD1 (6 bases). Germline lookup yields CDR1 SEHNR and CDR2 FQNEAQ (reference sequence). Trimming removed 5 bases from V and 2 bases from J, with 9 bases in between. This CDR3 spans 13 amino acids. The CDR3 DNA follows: TGTGCCAGCAGCCTGGGACAAAACTATGGCTACACCTTC. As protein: CASSLGQNYGYTF.

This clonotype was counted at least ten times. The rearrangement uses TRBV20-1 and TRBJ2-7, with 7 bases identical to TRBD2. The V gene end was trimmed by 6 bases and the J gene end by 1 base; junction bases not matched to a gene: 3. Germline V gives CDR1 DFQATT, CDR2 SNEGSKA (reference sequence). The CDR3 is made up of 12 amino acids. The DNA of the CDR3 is TGCAGTGCCTGGGACTATTCCTACGAGCAGTACTTC. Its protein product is CSAWDYSYEQYF.

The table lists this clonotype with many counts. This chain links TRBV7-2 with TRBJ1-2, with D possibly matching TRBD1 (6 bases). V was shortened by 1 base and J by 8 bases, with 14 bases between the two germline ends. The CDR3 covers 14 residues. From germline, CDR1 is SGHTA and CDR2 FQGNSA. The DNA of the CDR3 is TGTGCCAGCAGCTTAGAGGCAGGGGTGAGAGGCTACACCTTC. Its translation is CASSLEAGVRGYTF.

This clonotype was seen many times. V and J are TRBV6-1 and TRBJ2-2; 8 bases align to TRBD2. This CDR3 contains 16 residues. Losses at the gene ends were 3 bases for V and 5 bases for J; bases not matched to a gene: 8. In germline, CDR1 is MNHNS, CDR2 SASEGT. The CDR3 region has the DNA TGTGCCAGCAGTGATGGAGCGGGAGCGAGAACCGGGGAGCTGTTTTTT. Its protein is CASSDGAGARTGELFF.

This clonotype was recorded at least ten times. As DNA, the CDR3 is TGTGCCAGCTCACCCAAGGGGAACACTGAAGCTTTCTTT. Its protein is CASSPKGNTEAFF. The chain links TRBV18 to TRBJ1-1; D unresolved. The V gene lost 3 bases and the J gene lost 1 base, with 6 bases spanning the gap. This CDR3 region has 13 residues. Germline V gives CDR1 KGHSH, CDR2 LQKENI.

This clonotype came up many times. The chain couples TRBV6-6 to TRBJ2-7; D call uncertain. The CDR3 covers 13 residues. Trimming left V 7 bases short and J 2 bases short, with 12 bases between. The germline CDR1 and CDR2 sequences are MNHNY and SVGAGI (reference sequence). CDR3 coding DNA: TGTGCCAGCATTAACACGGGTCCCTACGAGCAGTACTTC. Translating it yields CASINTGPYEQYF.

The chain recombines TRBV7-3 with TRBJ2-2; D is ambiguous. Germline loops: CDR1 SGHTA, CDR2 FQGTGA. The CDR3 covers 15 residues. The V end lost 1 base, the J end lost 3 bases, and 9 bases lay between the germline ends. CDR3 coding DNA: TGTGCCAGCAGCTTAAATCGGGCCCACACCGGGGAGCTGTTTTTT. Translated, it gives CASSLNRAHTGELFF.